Following are 14 T cell receptor beta chains from one sample sequenced in a study of T-cell reconstitution after alpha-beta-depleted transplantation in children (dated by TCRdb to the mid-2010s). Library preparation employed PCR. The data were produced on an Illumina HiSeq 2500. TCR library preparation used molecular barcoding, with unique molecular identifiers applied to normalize quantification of the TCRbeta repertoire. TCRdb reprocessing: public reads trimmed at Q25 with fastp, clones called with MiXCR, in-frame beta chains kept. Every CDR3 protein is listed once, alongside the most common genes and DNA of its rows. Present in this sample are hundreds of thousands of distinct CDR3 sequences, over 15% of which were seen just once. Clones ranked in the top ten supply under 1.2% of the sample. The sample was PBMCs from the stem cell graft donor, taken from the stem cell graft. The origin of the receptors is a human donor who donated a stem cell graft to a child with acute myeloid leukemia.

This clonotype was observed at least ten times. The gene calls are TRBV7-2 and TRBJ1-1; tentative D call: TRBD1 (6 bases). The germline V gene encodes CDR1 SGHTA and CDR2 FQGNSA. Trimming removed 4 bases from V and 4 bases from J, with 13 bases in between. The length of the CDR3 is 14 residues. CDR3 in amino acids: CASSYGGGGTEAFF. The CDR3 bases are TGTGCCAGCAGCTACGGAGGAGGGGGCACTGAAGCTTTCTTT.

The rearrangement joins TRBV20-1 to TRBJ2-4, with D tentatively TRBD1 (5 bases). This CDR3 comprises 14 residues. V lost 5 bases and J lost 0, with 11 bases in between. CDR1 is DFQATT and CDR2 is SNEGSKA in the germline V gene (reference sequence). As DNA, the CDR3 is TGCAGTGCTCATTCAGGGCCAGCCAAAAACATTCAGTACTTC. It is translated as CSAHSGPAKNIQYF.

This clonotype was recorded at least ten times. The gene calls are TRBV20-1 and TRBJ2-1; a possible D gene is TRBD2 (6 bases). In germline, CDR1 is DFQATT, CDR2 SNEGSKA (reference sequence). V was trimmed by 6 bases and J by 0 bases, leaving 12 bases between them. The CDR3 runs 14 residues. The CDR3 coding sequence is TGCAGTGCCAAAATCGGGAGCTCCTACAATGAGCAGTTCTTC. Encoded protein: CSAKIGSSYNEQFF.

The genes are TRBV20-1 and TRBJ1-1, with D tentatively TRBD1 (6 bases). The CDR3 spans 13 residues. Trimming cost V 3 bases and J 1 base, with 9 bases left between them. Germline CDR1 DFQATT, CDR2 SNEGSKA (reference sequence). In DNA form, the CDR3 reads TGCAGTGCTAGCAGGGGCCAGAACACTGAAGCTTTCTTT. Translating it yields CSASRGQNTEAFF.

The chain employs TRBV20-1 and TRBJ2-7, with D possibly being TRBD1 (5 bases). The V and J ends lost 3 bases and 2 bases respectively, with 20 bases between them. The CDR3 contains 16 residues. Germline CDR1 DFQATT, CDR2 SNEGSKA (reference sequence). CDR3 sequence: CSASVAAGGAPYEQYF. The CDR3 DNA follows: TGCAGTGCTAGCGTTGCGGCCGGTGGGGCTCCCTACGAGCAGTACTTC.

This chain uses TRBV7-9 with TRBJ2-2, with no clear D. In germline, CDR1 is SEHNR, CDR2 FQNEAQ (reference sequence). V dropped 2 bases and J dropped 5 bases, with 9 bases sitting between them. This CDR3 is 14 amino acids long. DNA for the CDR3: TGTGCCAGCAGCTTACGATTCATTACCGGGGAGCTGTTTTTT. Translated, it gives CASSLRFITGELFF. The variable domain in full, completed from reference TRBV7-9 and TRBJ2-2, reads DTGVSQNPRHKITKRGQNVTFRCDPISEHNRLYWYRQTLGQGPEFLTYFQNEAQLEKSRLLSDRFSAERPKGSFSTLEIQRTEQGDSAMYLCASSLRFITGELFFGEGSRLTVL.

This clonotype occurred many times. This sequence joins TRBV29-1 and TRBJ2-5, with TRBD2 identical over 7 bases. Germline loops: CDR1 SQVTM, CDR2 ANQGSEA. The CDR3 consists of 14 residues. Losses at the gene ends were 8 bases for V and 1 base for J; bases not matched to a gene: 10. CDR3 loop: CSTGVWEGQETQYF. The DNA of the CDR3 is TGCAGCACTGGGGTATGGGAGGGCCAAGAGACCCAGTACTTC.

About this clonotype itself: Because it lacks the conserved phenylalanine or tryptophan at the end, this CDR3 is likely a read error. The chain is built from TRBV7-9 and TRBJ2-1; 7 positions match TRBD1. Germline V CDR1 and CDR2: SEHNR, FQNEAQ (reference sequence). With V trimmed by 1 base and J by 0 bases, 6 bases remained unmatched. The CDR3 totals 17 residues. The CDR3 coding sequence is TGTGCCAGCAGCTTAGTTCAGGGGGTCGGCTCCTACAATGAGCAGTTCCTC. It is translated as CASSLVQGVGSYNEQFL.

This clonotype has a count of ten or more. The rearrangement links TRBV12-3 or TRBV12-4 to TRBJ2-1, with TRBD2 matching over 11 bases. The CDR3 consists of 17 residues. Unmatched junction bases numbered 10, after V lost 1 base and J lost 8 bases. The DNA of the CDR3 is TGTGCCAGCAGTTTAGTCCGACTAGCGGGGCCGTGGGATGAGCAGTTCTTC. Its protein is CASSLVRLAGPWDEQFF.

There are many counts of this clonotype. V usage is TRBV7-2 and J usage is TRBJ2-3; D remains ambiguous. Germline V gives CDR1 SGHTA, CDR2 FQGNSA. Trimming stripped 1 base from V and 2 bases from J, with 7 bases between. The CDR3 consists of 14 residues. The CDR3 coding sequence is TGTGCCAGCAGCTTAGGGGCGTTCACAGATACGCAGTATTTT. It is translated as CASSLGAFTDTQYF.

The rearrangement uses TRBV7-9 and TRBJ2-2; D ambiguous. CDR3 length: 14 residues. Trimming took 6 bases from V and 3 from J, leaving 11 bases between them. Germline V lookup: CDR1 SEHNR, CDR2 FQNEAQ (reference sequence). This chain's CDR3 is CASSPQWDTGELFF. DNA for the CDR3: TGTGCCAGCAGTCCCCAGTGGGACACCGGGGAGCTGTTTTTT. The full variable domain, its missing parts supplied by reference TRBV7-9 and TRBJ2-2, is DTGVSQNPRHKITKRGQNVTFRCDPISEHNRLYWYRQTLGQGPEFLTYFQNEAQLEKSRLLSDRFSAERPKGSFSTLEIQRTEQGDSAMYLCASSPQWDTGELFFGEGSRLTVL.

CDR3 sequence reads: CAWSPVNTEAFF. The CDR3 DNA is TGTGCCTGGAGTCCGGTGAACACTGAAGCTTTCTTT. V is TRBV30 and J is TRBJ1-1; the D is unclear. The V end lost 2 bases, the J end lost 0 bases, and 4 bases lay between the germline ends. Germline values: CDR1 GTSNPN, CDR2 SVGIG (reference sequence). The CDR3 is 12 amino acids.

This clonotype has a count of ten or more. The gene calls are TRBV7-2 and TRBJ2-1; maybe TRBD2 (5 bases). V was shortened by 2 bases and J by 5 bases, with 10 bases between the two germline ends. This CDR3 has 14 residues. Germline V gene sequence: CDR1 SGHTA, CDR2 FQGNSA. The DNA for the CDR3 is TGTGCCAGCAGCTTAATCGGACTGGACAATGAGCAGTTCTTC. Its translation is CASSLIGLDNEQFF. Using reference TRBV7-2 and TRBJ2-1 for the parts outside the CDR3, the full variable domain is GAGVSQSPSNKVTEKGKDVELRCDPISGHTALYWYRQSLGQGLEFLIYFQGNSAPDKSGLPSDRFSAERTGGSVSTLTIQRTQQEDSAVYLCASSLIGLDNEQFFGPGTRLTVL.

In its sample, this clonotype was seen many times. The CDR3 DNA reads TGTGCCAGCAGCTGGGGGGCCAGGGAGGTACATAGCAATCAGCCCCAGCATTTT. Protein: CASSWGAREVHSNQPQHF. This chain links TRBV21-1 with TRBJ1-5; the table's D call, TRBD1, has no DNA check behind it. TRBV21-1 is flagged as a pseudogene. The CDR3 totals 18 residues.